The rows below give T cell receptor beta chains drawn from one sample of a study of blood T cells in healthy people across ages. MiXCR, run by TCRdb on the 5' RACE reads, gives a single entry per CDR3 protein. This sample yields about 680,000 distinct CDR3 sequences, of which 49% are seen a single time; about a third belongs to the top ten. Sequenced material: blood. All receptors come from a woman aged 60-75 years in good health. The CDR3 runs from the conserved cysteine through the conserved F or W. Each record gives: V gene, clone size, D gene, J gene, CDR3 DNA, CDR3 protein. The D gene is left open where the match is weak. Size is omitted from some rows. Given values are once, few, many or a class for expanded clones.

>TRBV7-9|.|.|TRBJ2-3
TGTGCCAGCAGCCCCCCGATAGCTTTCACAGATACGCAGTATTTT
CASSPPIAFTDTQYF
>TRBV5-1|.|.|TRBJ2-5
TGCGCCAGCAGCTCGCTCCGGGGGAACTCCTACGAGCGGTACTTC
CASSSLRGNSYERYF
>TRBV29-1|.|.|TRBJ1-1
TGCAGCGTTGCCAGAACCTTGCGCACTGAAGCTTTCTTT
CSVARTLRTEAFF
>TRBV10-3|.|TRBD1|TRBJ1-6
TGTGCCACCGAGGACAGGGGTAATTCACCCCTCCACTTT
CATEDRGNSPLHF
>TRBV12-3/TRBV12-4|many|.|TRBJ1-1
TGTGCCAGCAGTGGGGGGGGCACTGAAGCTTTCTTT
CASSGGGTEAFF
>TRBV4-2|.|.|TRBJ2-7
TGTGCCAGCAGCCACAACGGGCAGGAGCAGTACTTC
CASSHNGQEQYF
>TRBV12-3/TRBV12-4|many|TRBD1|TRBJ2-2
TGTGCCAGCAAACCAGAAGGGACAGGGAACACCGGGGAGCTGTTTTTT
CASKPEGTGNTGELFF
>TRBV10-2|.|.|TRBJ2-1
TGCGCCAGCAGTGTTAACGCCTACAATGAGCAGTTCTTC
CASSVNAYNEQFF
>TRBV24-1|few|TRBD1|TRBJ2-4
TGTGCCACCAGTGACCCTACAGGGGCAGGAAACATTCAGTACTTC
CATSDPTGAGNIQYF
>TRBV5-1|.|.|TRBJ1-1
TGCGCCAGCAGCTTGGACTGGAGGGCAGCTTTCTTT
CASSLDWRAAFF
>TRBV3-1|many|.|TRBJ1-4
TGTGCCAGCAGCCAAGGAATTAAGGAAGGTGAAAAACTGTTTTTT
CASSQGIKEGEKLFF
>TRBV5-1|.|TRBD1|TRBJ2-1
TGCGCCAGCAGCTTGGCCTCGGGACAGGGCTACAATGAGCAGTTCTTC
CASSLASGQGYNEQFF
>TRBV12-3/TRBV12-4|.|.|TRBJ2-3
TGTGCCAGCAGTTTAGCCCCTAGCGCGGAGAGCACAGATACGCAGTATTTT
CASSLAPSAESTDTQYF
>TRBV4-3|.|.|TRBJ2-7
TGCGCCAGCAGCCAAGTGCGGTTGTTAAGCGAGCAGTACTTC
CASSQVRLLSEQYF
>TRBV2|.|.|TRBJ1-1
TGTGCCAGCTTTCGGATGAACACTGAAGCTTTCTTT
CASFRMNTEAFF
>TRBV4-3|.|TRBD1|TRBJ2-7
TGCGCCAGCAGCCAAGATTCCCTCGAGGGGGCTGGCGAGCAGTACTTC
CASSQDSLEGAGEQYF
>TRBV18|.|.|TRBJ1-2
TGTGCCAGCTCACCAGCGACAGGCAACTATGGCTACACCTTC
CASSPATGNYGYTF
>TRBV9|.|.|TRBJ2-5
TGTGCCAGCAGCGAGAGGACGGGCTCAGGAGAGCAGTACTTC
CASSERTGSGEQYF
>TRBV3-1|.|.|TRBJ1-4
TGTGCCGCCTCCCCGCCAGCGGCGTTCGAAAAACTGTTTTTT
CAASPPAAFEKLFF
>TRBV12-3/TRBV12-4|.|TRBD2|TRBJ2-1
TGTGCCAGCAGTTATAGCGGGAGGGCCTCTGGTGAGCAGTTCTTC
CASSYSGRASGEQFF
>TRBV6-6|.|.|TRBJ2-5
TGTGCCAGCAGTTACTTGTGGGGACAAGAGACCCAGTACTTC
CASSYLWGQETQYF
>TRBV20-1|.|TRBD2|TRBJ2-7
TGCAATGCTAGGTCTCTAGCGGGGTTGTACAAAGCCTACGAGCAGTACTTC
CNARSLAGLYKAYEQYF
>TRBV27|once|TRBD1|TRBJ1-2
TGTGCCAGCAGTTTCCTCGGACAGGGGGAGACCGGCTACACCTTC
CASSFLGQGETGYTF
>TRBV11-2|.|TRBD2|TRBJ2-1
TGTGCCAGCAGCTCCGGTGCGGGAGGGGGCAATGAGCAGTTCTTC
CASSSGAGGGNEQFF